Detailed here is one TCR beta chain. The CDR3 totals 17 residues. The ends were cut back, 0 bases at V and 2 bases at J, with 15 bases in the middle. The sample comes from a study of blood T cell repertoires in COVID-19. Looking at the study overall: Nucleic acid was either cDNA or gDNA, and it came from T cells, B-cell-depleted T cells, or PBMCs.

Libraries were prepared by immunoSEQ multiplex PCR; TCRdb keeps only in-frame clonotypes and omits some of them. Of 140,000 or so clones detected, around 87% appear once; the ten largest clones hold roughly 8%. Material for sequencing was peripheral blood. This clonotype originated in a woman aged 50 to 60 with active or convalescent COVID-19. The chain couples TRBV23-1 to TRBJ2-3; a weak D match, TRBD2 (6 bases). TRBV23-1 carries the ORF label, with uncertain function. The CDR3 DNA follows: TGCGCCAGCAGTCAATCGATCGGGGGACGGAACACAGATACGCAGTATTTT. Amino acid sequence: CASSQSIGGRNTDTQYF.